The clone carrying this T cell receptor (beta chain) was detected ten times or more. Its antigen remains unidentified. Synthesis of TCR cDNA relied on 5'RACE template switching, which attached a universal primer site and UMIs. TCRdb processed the 5' RACE reads anew with MiXCR; each CDR3 protein has one entry. The repertoire holds approximately 120,000 distinct CDR3 sequences, with nearly 7.5% as singletons. The record originates from a study of T cells after yellow fever vaccination. Study results and limitations: Contaminants from the bulk population, in the form of abundant clonotypes, could be found in FACS-sorted repertoires.

The ends were cut back, 6 bases at V and 6 bases at J, with 12 bases in the middle. This CDR3 spans 12 amino acids. The specimen was CD4+ T cells sorted from PBMCs, collected around 10 days after the first yellow fever vaccination. The origin of this receptor is a man younger than 35 who received the YFV17D yellow fever vaccine. The chain is built from TRBV12-3 or TRBV12-4 and TRBJ2-7; weak D call: TRBD1 (6 bases). The CDR3 here is CASSMDSREQYF. The CDR3 coding sequence is TGTGCCAGCAGCATGGACAGTCGCGAGCAGTACTTC.